This passage covers 22 T cell receptor beta chains from one sample sequenced in a study of neoadjuvant anti-PD-1 for oral cavity cancer. Time point of the sample: after neoadjuvant nivolumab, at surgical resection. The method was immunoSEQ multiplex PCR; TCRdb's version includes in-frame clones alone and lacks a portion of them. The sample lists about 42,000 clones, approximately 80% occurring once. Sequencing was performed on PBMCs, taken after nivolumab (anti-PD-1) treatment. The receptors come from a person aged 35 to 85 with oral cavity squamous cell carcinoma.

The rearrangement links TRBV5-1 to TRBJ2-3, with D tentatively TRBD1 (6 bases). V was cut by 4 bases and J by 2 bases, with 11 bases left in between. The CDR3 length is 14 residues. In germline, CDR1 is SGHRS, CDR2 YFSETQ. The CDR3 DNA reads as TGCGCCAGCAGCGCATACAGGGCCACAGATACGCAGTATTTT. Its translation is CASSAYRATDTQYF.

The chain carries TRBV7-9 and TRBJ1-2; 9 positions agree with TRBD1. Per germline, CDR1 SEHNR and CDR2 FQNEAQ (reference sequence). The CDR3 covers 16 residues. Germline trimming cut 1 base from V and 6 bases from J; bases unmatched to any gene: 9. The CDR3 protein is CASSLGNRGHEDGYTF. The CDR3 region has the DNA TGTGCCAGCAGCTTAGGAAACAGGGGGCATGAAGATGGCTACACCTTC.

This chain joins TRBV7-6 and TRBJ1-4; no clear D. This CDR3 is 15 amino acids long. V lost 4 bases, J lost 7 bases, and 16 bases lay in between. CDR1 is SGHVS, CDR2 FNYEAQ, per germline. The CDR3 spells CASSSGRSLGEKLFF. The DNA for the CDR3 is TGTGCCAGCAGCTCCGGACGGTCCCTTGGTGAAAAACTGTTTTTT.

V is TRBV19 and J is TRBJ1-1; the D is unclear. The germline gives CDR1 LNHDA, CDR2 SQIVND (reference sequence). The length of the CDR3 is 13 residues. V was clipped by 4 bases and J by 4 bases, with 10 bases between them. The CDR3 DNA reads as TGTGCCAGTAGTAGGACCCCGGGCACTGAAGCTTTCTTT. Its translation: CASSRTPGTEAFF.

As for this clone: Other DNA variants within this sample encode the same CDR3. The CDR3: CSVAGAGELFF. Written as DNA, the CDR3 is TGCAGCGTGGCAGGGGCCGGGGAGCTGTTTTTT. The chain carries TRBV29-1 and TRBJ2-2, with a weak D call TRBD1 (6 bases). CDR1 SQVTM and CDR2 ANQGSEA come from the germline V gene. Trimming took 6 bases from V and 6 from J, leaving 8 bases between them. This CDR3 is 11 amino acids long.

This chain links TRBV2 with TRBJ2-7; weak D call: TRBD2 (7 bases). Trimming removed 11 bases at V and 0 bases at J, with 11 bases between. This CDR3 spans 12 amino acids. CDR1 and CDR2 (germline): SNHLY, FYNNEI. CDR3 amino acids: CAGGGRSYEQYF. CDR3 sequence (DNA): TGTGCCGGCGGGGGCCGCTCCTACGAGCAGTACTTC.

The genes are TRBV5-1 and TRBJ1-4; D is possibly TRBD1 (6 bases). Germline V CDR1 and CDR2: SGHRS, YFSETQ. Trimming stripped 7 bases from V and 0 bases from J, with 10 bases between. The CDR3 sequence is 14 residues long. DNA for the CDR3: TGCGCCAGCGCAACAGGGTCAACTAATGAAAAACTGTTTTTT. This translates into CASATGSTNEKLFF.

The gene calls are TRBV11-2 and TRBJ1-1, with TRBD1 as a possible D gene (6 bases). Between the trimmed V and J ends, which lost 6 bases and 1 base, there was a span of 9 bases. This CDR3 is built from 13 residues. Germline V CDR1 and CDR2: SGHAT, FQNNGV. CDR3 amino acids: CASSQGRNTEAFF. The CDR3 DNA is TGTGCCAGCAGTCAGGGGCGGAACACTGAAGCTTTCTTT.

The chain couples TRBV7-2 to TRBJ2-1, with TRBD2 matching 11 bases. In germline, CDR1 is SGHTA, CDR2 FQGNSA. V shed 3 bases and J 4 bases; nucleotides not matched to a gene: 2. The CDR3 loop spans 15 amino acids. Here the CDR3 reads CASSFRTSGYNEQFF. CDR3 sequence (DNA): TGTGCCAGCAGCTTCAGGACTAGCGGGTACAATGAGCAGTTCTTC.

The chain couples TRBV28 to TRBJ1-3, with D perhaps TRBD1 (5 bases). Germline V CDR1 and CDR2: MDHEN, SYDVKM. The CDR3 length is 14 residues. V lost 3 bases to trimming and J lost 7 bases, with 13 bases between them. The CDR3 sequence: CASSLVGAGNTIYF. In DNA, the CDR3 is TGTGCCAGCAGTTTGGTCGGGGCGGGGAACACCATATATTTT.

The table lists this clone with a few counts. The chain is built from TRBV28 and TRBJ2-5; 10 bases match TRBD2. The ends lost 3 bases at V and 5 bases at J; junction bases unmatched: 12. The CDR3 spans 17 residues. Looked up from germline, CDR1 is MDHEN and CDR2 is SYDVKM. CDR3 residues: CASSFVRLAGEGETQYF. The DNA of the CDR3 is TGTGCCAGCAGTTTTGTGCGTCTAGCGGGAGAAGGGGAGACCCAGTACTTC.

The chain carries TRBV28 and TRBJ2-1; 10 bases line up with TRBD1. The V gene end was trimmed by 6 bases and the J gene end by 2 bases; junction bases not matched to a gene: 7. The CDR3 extends over 16 amino acids. CDR1 MDHEN and CDR2 SYDVKM come from the germline V gene. CDR3 nucleotides: TGTGCCAGCAGGGCGACAGGGGGCATCACCTACAATGAGCAGTTCTTC. Its translation: CASRATGGITYNEQFF.

This clone occurred once. The chain links TRBV2 to TRBJ2-7, with D perhaps being TRBD1 or TRBD2 (5 bases each). V was cut by 4 bases and J by 3 bases, with 19 bases left in between. Germline lookup yields CDR1 SNHLY and CDR2 FYNNEI. CDR3 length equals 16 residues. CDR3 sequence (DNA): TGTGCCAGCAGTGGGGGGTTTTCCCAGAGGGTCTACGAGCAGTACTTC. Translation: CASSGGFSQRVYEQYF.

V and J are TRBV2 and TRBJ2-3; 13 bases align to TRBD2. The CDR3 runs to 15 residues. J gave up 2 bases and V 6 bases, and 2 bases lay outside the gene matches. The V gene's germline CDR1 is SNHLY and CDR2 FYNNEI. The CDR3 reads CASSGTSGVTDTQYF. Written as DNA, the CDR3 is TGTGCCAGCAGCGGGACTAGCGGGGTCACAGATACGCAGTATTTT. The full variable domain, its missing parts supplied by reference TRBV2 and TRBJ2-3, is EPEVTQTPSHQVTQMGQEVILRCVPISNHLYFYWYRQILGQKVEFLVSFYNNEISEKSEIFDDQFSVERPDGSNFTLKIRSTKLEDSAMYFCASSGTSGVTDTQYFGPGTRLTVL.

J is TRBJ1-2 and V is TRBV9, with 9 bases that match TRBD1. The V segment lost 3 bases and the J segment 1 base; nucleotides outside the gene matches: 7. Germline V CDR1 and CDR2: SGDLS, YYNGEE. The CDR3 runs to 16 residues. The CDR3 DNA reads as TGTGCCAGCAGCGCTCCTCCGGGACAGGGTAACTATGGCTACACCTTC. It translates to CASSAPPGQGNYGYTF.

This clone appeared a few times. V and J are TRBV7-8 and TRBJ2-5; no reliable D call. CDR1 is SGHVS and CDR2 is FQNEAQ in the germline V gene. This CDR3 has 13 amino acids. The V end lost 5 bases, the J end lost 2 bases, and 9 bases lay between the germline ends. CDR3 sequence: CASSPPVQETQYF. Written as DNA, the CDR3 is TGTGCCAGCAGCCCTCCAGTTCAAGAGACCCAGTACTTC.

The V gene is TRBV27, the J gene TRBJ2-7; unclear D gene. CDR1 and CDR2 from the germline V gene are MNHEY and SMNVEV (reference sequence). This CDR3 contains 15 residues. Trimming removed 2 bases from V and 0 bases from J, with 11 bases in between. As DNA, the CDR3 is TGTGCCAGCAGTTTACGTGGGGTTATCTCCTACGAGCAGTACTTC. It specifies CASSLRGVISYEQYF.

V is TRBV10-3 and J is TRBJ2-7, with 11 bases fitting TRBD1. The CDR3 extends over 15 amino acids. V lost 7 bases, J lost 7 bases, and 12 bases stayed unmatched. The germline V gene has CDR1 ENHRY and CDR2 SYGVKD. The DNA of the CDR3 is TGTGCCATCACCTCCGGGACAGGGGGGGACCTGGAGCAGTACTTC. Amino acids: CAITSGTGGDLEQYF.

This rearrangement joins TRBV6-1 to TRBJ2-3, with D possibly matching TRBD2 (7 bases). V was trimmed by 11 bases and J by 7 bases, leaving 16 bases between them. The CDR3 is 12 amino acids. Per germline, CDR1 MNHNS and CDR2 SASEGT. CDR3: CACGGPPHTQYF. CDR3 DNA sequence: TGTGCCTGCGGGGGCCCGCCACATACGCAGTATTTT.

As concerns this clone: The germline gene is not matched at one end of the junction; a read error may be the cause. The chain is built from TRBV5-1 and TRBJ2-5, with 15 bases lining up with TRBD2. The CDR3 consists of 17 residues. Germline assignment: CDR1 SGHRS and CDR2 YFSETQ. In nucleotides, the CDR3 is TGCGCCAGCAGCGATCCGGGACTAGCGGGAGGATCTTCAAGCAGGAACTTC. Its protein product is CASSDPGLAGGSSSRNF.

The chain links TRBV5-6 to TRBJ1-1, with D unclear. CDR1 and CDR2 (germline): SGHDT, YYEEEE. The V gene lost 5 bases and the J gene lost 4 bases, with 9 bases spanning the gap. The CDR3 covers 12 residues. The CDR3 region has the DNA TGTGCCAGCAGGCTGGTAGGCACTGAAGCTTTCTTT. Translation: CASRLVGTEAFF.

The chain carries TRBV27 and TRBJ2-5; 7 bases line up with TRBD1. This CDR3 has 17 amino acids. V was pared by 2 bases and J by 5 bases, with 14 bases of the junction left unmatched. The germline V gene has CDR1 MNHEY and CDR2 SMNVEV (reference sequence). CDR3 loop: CASSLLEKKVQGETQYF. The CDR3 DNA is TGTGCCAGCAGTTTACTAGAGAAGAAGGTACAGGGGGAGACCCAGTACTTC.